The 23 T cell receptor beta chains below come from one sample, sequenced in a study of CD8+ T cells in alopecia areata. After isolation, RNA underwent reverse transcription to generate cDNA as the sequencing template. Repertoires were generated with immunoSEQ multiplex PCR, while TCRdb's copy carries only in-frame clones and drops some. This sample has about 130,000 clones, with more than 40% found just once. The specimen was CD8+ T cells sorted from blood, collected at week 0. The source of these receptors is a human donor with alopecia areata.

The rearrangement uses TRBV30 and TRBJ2-2, with 10 bases lining up with TRBD2. V gave up 4 bases and J gave up 4 bases; unmatched junction bases: 15. The CDR3 contains 18 residues. CDR1 and CDR2 (germline): GTSNPN, SVGIG (reference sequence). The DNA of the CDR3 is TGTGCCTGGACGGGACTAGCGCCGATAACCGAGAGCACCGGGGAGCTGTTTTTT. It yields the protein CAWTGLAPITESTGELFF.

The chain combines TRBV13 with TRBJ1-1; D remains unclear. The CDR3 contains 15 residues. Germline CDR1 reads PRHDT; CDR2 reads FYEKMQ (reference sequence). V lost 5 bases, J lost 0 bases, and 13 bases lay in between. The CDR3 DNA reads as TGTGCCAGCAGCCCTCAAGGGAAGATGAACACTGAAGCTTTCTTT. It yields the protein CASSPQGKMNTEAFF.

This clone was recorded once. V is TRBV4-1 and J is TRBJ2-1, with 9 bases matching TRBD2. Germline loops: CDR1 MGHRA, CDR2 YSYEKL. The CDR3 has 16 residues. The ends lost 0 bases at V and 0 bases at J; junction bases unmatched: 0. The DNA of the CDR3 is TGCGCCAGCAGCCAAGAGCGGGGGGGCTCCTACAATGAGCAGTTCTTC. Protein: CASSQERGGSYNEQFF.

The genes are TRBV29-1 and TRBJ1-1; D remains unclear. This CDR3 contains 13 residues. V gave up 7 bases and J gave up 0 bases, with 12 bases separating them. From germline, CDR1 is SQVTM and CDR2 ANQGSEA. CDR3 loop: CSAGLPMNTEAFF. CDR3 nucleotides: TGCAGCGCTGGACTGCCGATGAACACTGAAGCTTTCTTT.

The table lists this clone with a few counts. The chain combines TRBV27 with TRBJ2-7; D not resolved. Germline CDR1 MNHEY, CDR2 SMNVEV (reference sequence). CDR3 length equals 12 residues. V lost 6 bases to trimming and J lost 3 bases, with 9 bases between them. CDR3 sequence (DNA): TGTGCCAGCAGGGGATTATTCTACGAGCAGTACTTC. Encoded protein: CASRGLFYEQYF.

The chain employs TRBV27 and TRBJ2-7, with D perhaps matching TRBD1 (7 bases). The CDR3 has 16 residues. Trimming shortened V by 7 bases and J by 2 bases, and 21 bases separated the two germline ends. CDR1 and CDR2 (germline): MNHEY, SMNVEV (reference sequence). The CDR3 region is CASTSSAGQIPYEQYF. For the CDR3, the DNA is TGTGCCAGCACATCATCGGCGGGACAGATACCCTACGAGCAGTACTTC.

The chain carries TRBV29-1 and TRBJ1-1; possibly TRBD1 for D (5 bases). Trimming removed 2 bases at V and 8 bases at J, with 9 bases between. The germline gives CDR1 SQVTM, CDR2 ANQGSEA. The CDR3 is 11 residues long. Written as DNA, the CDR3 is TGCAGCGTTGAAAGGCGGGGGGAAGCTTTCTTT. It translates to CSVERRGEAFF.

The chain employs TRBV7-8 and TRBJ1-5, with TRBD1 matching over 8 bases. The CDR3 has 17 residues. J gave up 5 bases and V 5 bases, and 14 bases lay outside the gene matches. From germline, CDR1 is SGHVS and CDR2 FQNEAQ. The CDR3 nucleotides read TGTGCCAGCAGCCCCGGACAGGGAGAAGGGAGGGATCAGCCCCAGCATTTT. The encoded protein is CASSPGQGEGRDQPQHF. Variable domain in full (rest from reference TRBV7-8 and TRBJ1-5): GAGVSQSPRYKVAKRGQDVALRCDPISGHVSLFWYQQALGQGPEFLTYFQNEAQLDKSGLPSDRFFAERPEGSVSTLKIQRTQQEDSAVYLCASSPGQGEGRDQPQHFGDGTRLSIL.

The chain combines TRBV5-6 with TRBJ1-5, with D unclear. The V end lost 3 bases, the J end lost 4 bases, and 11 bases lay between the germline ends. Looked up from germline, CDR1 is SGHDT and CDR2 is YYEEEE. This CDR3 region has 14 residues. CDR3 protein: CASSSPGMNQPQHF. As DNA, the CDR3 is TGTGCCAGCAGCTCGCCGGGGATGAATCAGCCCCAGCATTTT.

V gene TRBV7-2 combines with J gene TRBJ1-1; perhaps TRBD1 as D (6 bases). The CDR3 is 15 amino acids. Germline CDR1 reads SGHTA; CDR2 reads FQGNSA. Trimming removed 3 bases from V and 4 bases from J, with 15 bases in between. The CDR3 DNA follows: TGTGCCAGCAGCTTGGTAGGGGAGGGGGTCACTGAAGCTTTCTTT. This encodes CASSLVGEGVTEAFF.

This clone was observed a handful of times. The chain combines TRBV30 with TRBJ2-7, with a tentative D call TRBD2 (5 bases). Per germline, CDR1 GTSNPN and CDR2 SVGIG (reference sequence). The CDR3 runs 13 residues. V lost 2 bases, J lost 3 bases, and 11 bases lay in between. CDR3 residues: CAWSQDSIYEQYF. The CDR3 coding sequence is TGTGCCTGGAGTCAGGACTCCATCTACGAGCAGTACTTC.

V gene TRBV13 combines with J gene TRBJ2-6, with D possibly TRBD2 on 7 matching bases. The germline CDR1 and CDR2 sequences are PRHDT and FYEKMQ (reference sequence). Trimming pared 0 bases from V and 0 bases from J, leaving 15 bases between. This CDR3 region has 19 residues. CDR3 amino acids: CASSLGRGGGYSGANVLTF. CDR3 sequence (DNA): TGTGCCAGCAGCTTAGGCCGGGGAGGGGGATACTCTGGGGCCAACGTCCTGACTTTC.

The genes are TRBV30 and TRBJ2-2; D not resolved. The CDR3 consists of 11 residues. The V gene's germline CDR1 is GTSNPN and CDR2 SVGIG (reference sequence). The V gene lost 5 bases and the J gene lost 3 bases, with 4 bases spanning the gap. DNA of the CDR3: TGTGCCTGGGCCGACACCGGGGAGCTGTTTTTT. Translated: CAWADTGELFF. The complete variable domain, with remaining parts taken from reference TRBV30 and TRBJ2-2, reads SQTIHQWPATLVQPVGSPLSLECTVEGTSNPNLYWYRQAAGRGLQLLFYSVGIGQISSEVPQNLSASRPQDRQFILSSKKLLLSDSGFYLCAWADTGELFFGEGSRLTVL.

The chain has TRBV30 and TRBJ2-5; 8 bases align to TRBD1. V trimming: 2 bases; J trimming: 5 bases; junction bases outside the gene matches: 4. This CDR3 is built from 13 residues. The germline V gene encodes CDR1 GTSNPN and CDR2 SVGIG (reference sequence). The CDR3 is CAWSSGQGETQYF. CDR3 DNA: TGTGCCTGGAGTTCCGGACAGGGTGAGACCCAGTACTTC.

Concerning this clone: At one end the junction does not follow the germline gene, possibly because of a read error. The chain uses TRBV6-6 and TRBJ1-1; D not certain. Germline V gene lookup returns CDR1 MNHNY and CDR2 SVGAGI (reference sequence). The CDR3 sequence is 13 residues long. The chain's CDR3 is CASRSGELPEAFF. CDR3 bases: TGTGCAAGCAGATCTGGGGAGCTCCCTGAAGCTTTCTTT.

This chain links TRBV7-2 with TRBJ2-5; D unresolved. Looked up from germline, CDR1 is SGHTA and CDR2 is FQGNSA. The CDR3 is 14 residues long. Trimming took off 1 base at V and 5 bases at J, with 11 bases between the two ends. CDR3 sequence reads: CASSLVVFGETQYF. CDR3 nucleotide sequence: TGTGCCAGCAGCTTAGTAGTTTTCGGGGAGACCCAGTACTTC. The full variable domain, rest sourced from reference TRBV7-2 and TRBJ2-5, is GAGVSQSPSNKVTEKGKDVELRCDPISGHTALYWYRQSLGQGLEFLIYFQGNSAPDKSGLPSDRFSAERTGGSVSTLTIQRTQQEDSAVYLCASSLVVFGETQYFGPGTRLLVL.

This clone was seen a few times. The V call is TRBV7-2, the J call TRBJ1-2; D not certain. Per the germline V gene, CDR1 is SGHTA and CDR2 is FQGNSA. V was clipped by 5 bases and J by 4 bases, with 14 bases between them. This CDR3 has 14 amino acids. The CDR3 coding sequence is TGTGCCAGCAGCGGATATGGGAGCCCCTATGGCTACACCTTC. Protein product: CASSGYGSPYGYTF.

The gene calls are TRBV6-1 and TRBJ1-2, with no clear D. Trimming removed 3 bases from V and 9 bases from J, with 14 bases in between. Germline CDR1 and CDR2: MNHNS and SASEGT. The CDR3 sequence is 13 residues long. The DNA of the CDR3 is TGTGCCAGCAGTGATTCGGGGAGAGCGAGCTACACCTTC. It is translated as CASSDSGRASYTF.

This clone appeared a few times. The V call is TRBV4-3, the J call TRBJ1-5; D unclear. The V gene lost 0 bases and the J gene lost 3 bases, with 3 bases spanning the gap. CDR3 size: 13 residues. Germline V CDR1 and CDR2: LGHNA, YSLEER. In nucleotides, the CDR3 is TGCGCCAGCAGCCAAGAAGACAATCAGCCCCAGCATTTT. Its translation is CASSQEDNQPQHF.

This clone was detected a few times. The rearrangement uses TRBV2 and TRBJ2-7, with 13 bases lining up with TRBD2. Germline CDR1 reads SNHLY; CDR2 reads FYNNEI. The CDR3 consists of 15 residues. Germline trimming cut 7 bases from V and 6 bases from J; bases unmatched to any gene: 9. CDR3 residues: CASTGLAGAPGEQYF. CDR3 in DNA: TGTGCCAGCACTGGACTAGCGGGGGCCCCGGGCGAGCAGTACTTC.

This clone was counted between two and nine times. The chain is built from TRBV2 and TRBJ1-4; D unclear. This CDR3 contains 15 residues. The germline gives CDR1 SNHLY, CDR2 FYNNEI. Deletions cut 6 bases from V and 0 bases from J, with 11 bases between. The CDR3 region has the DNA TGTGCCAGCAGACAAATGTCCGCAACTAATGAAAAACTGTTTTTT. The encoded protein is CASRQMSATNEKLFF.

This clone was counted a few times. The rearrangement links TRBV6-5 to TRBJ1-2, with 7 bases that match TRBD1. V gave up 5 bases and J gave up 8 bases; unmatched junction bases: 2. CDR1 is MNHEY, CDR2 SVGAGI, per germline. There are 11 residues in the CDR3. The CDR3 sequence is CASSTGAGYTF. The CDR3 DNA reads TGTGCCAGCAGTACAGGGGCCGGCTACACCTTC.

A few counts support this clone. The V gene is TRBV9, the J gene TRBJ1-4; weak D call: TRBD1 (6 bases). The CDR3 runs 16 residues. Trimming stripped 3 bases from V and 8 bases from J, with 20 bases between. Germline CDR1 and CDR2: SGDLS and YYNGEE. CDR3 bases: TGTGCCAGCAGCGAGTTCGGGGGCAGGGGTGGAGAAAAACTGTTTTTT. Residues: CASSEFGGRGGEKLFF.